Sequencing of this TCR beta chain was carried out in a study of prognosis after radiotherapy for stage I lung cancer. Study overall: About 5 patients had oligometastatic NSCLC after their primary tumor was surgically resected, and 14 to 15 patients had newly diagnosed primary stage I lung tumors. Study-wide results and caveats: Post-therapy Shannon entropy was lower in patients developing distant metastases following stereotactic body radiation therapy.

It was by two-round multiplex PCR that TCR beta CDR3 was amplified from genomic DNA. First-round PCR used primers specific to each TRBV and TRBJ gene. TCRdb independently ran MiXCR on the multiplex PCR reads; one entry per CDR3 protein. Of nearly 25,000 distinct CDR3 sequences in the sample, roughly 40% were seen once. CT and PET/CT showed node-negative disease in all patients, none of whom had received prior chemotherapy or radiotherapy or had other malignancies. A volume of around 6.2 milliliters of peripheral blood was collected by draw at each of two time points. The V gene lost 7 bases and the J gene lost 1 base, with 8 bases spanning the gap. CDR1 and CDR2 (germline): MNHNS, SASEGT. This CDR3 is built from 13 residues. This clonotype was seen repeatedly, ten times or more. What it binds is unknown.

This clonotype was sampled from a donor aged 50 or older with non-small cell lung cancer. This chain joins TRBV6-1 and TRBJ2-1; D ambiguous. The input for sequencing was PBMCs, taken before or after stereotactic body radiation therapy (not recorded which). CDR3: CASTWFSYNEQFF. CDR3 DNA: TGTGCCAGCACGTGGTTTTCCTACAATGAGCAGTTCTTC.